This T cell receptor beta chain originates from a study of cytomegalovirus exposure and HLA in healthy donors (dated by TCRdb to the late 2010s). For the wider study: An earlier analysis of some 550 of the donors reported roughly 270 Gb of sequence data and 100 million to 140 million unique TCR beta sequences from approximately 180 million T cells. Besides the first cohort of around 700 subjects, a separate validation cohort made up of roughly 120 different subjects was used. To decide whether each TCR beta V gene segment behaved as functional or pseudogenic, an earlier analysis of some 600 of the donors relied on high-throughput TCR beta sequencing. HLA typing included class I and class II loci at four-digit resolution. Among the roughly 400 genotyped donors, around 81% belonged to the genetic ancestry cluster associated with self-reported Caucasian donors. The T cell repertoires of around 730 subjects were profiled by immunosequencing and related to cytomegalovirus serostatus. In the later analysis, no new phenotypic data were used to find candidate immune exposures; instead, reliance was placed on TCR beta sequences and their occurrence across donors. All discovery cohort repertoires had been generated using a single sequencing platform. A later analysis re-analyzed previously published TCR beta repertoires from hundreds of donors and added high-resolution HLA genotyping to study TCR occurrence patterns. Roughly 310 gigabases of sequencing data and approximately 84 million unique TCR sequences were included in an early release covering under 650 HLA-typed donors. The study was designed to test whether signatures of past pathogen exposure could be identified by cataloging public T cell receptors. To predict cytomegalovirus infection status, the study combined high-throughput TCR immunosequencing, statistical association of individual TCRs with disease status, and machine learning. A handful of DR-DQ haplotypes were handled as single units for association and clustering because linkage in the cohort was strong. On average, around 240,000 unique TCR beta nucleotide sequences were sequenced per donor among several hundred genotyped donors of the cohort, with roughly a sixth of those sequences being non-productive. Alongside the repertoire data, information on donor age, sex, ethnicity and CMV serostatus was compiled. Genome-wide SNP genotypes for about 65% of the roughly 670 donors were used in a later genetic analysis, which treated that subset as a discovery cohort. Typing coverage varied by locus: roughly 620-630 donors for A, B, C, DRB1 and DQB1; 522 for DQA1; about 570 for DPA1; around 490 for DPB1.

Libraries were made using the immunoSEQ multiplex PCR assay. For the multiplex PCR, a mixture combining 60 forward primers for TCR Vbeta segments and 13 reverse primers for TCR Jbeta segments was used. The CDR3 region of rearranged TCR beta genes was amplified from genomic DNA by a multiplex PCR assay. On the Illumina HiSeq System, the amplified TCR beta libraries were sequenced as 87-base-pair reads. On the authors' methods: In a later analysis, tens of millions of unique TCR beta chains were counted across the approximately 620 repertoires, and roughly 10 million of these chains were shared by at least two donors. To remove PCR and sequencing errors, raw reads were error-corrected and collapsed into unique sequences using a nearest-neighbor algorithm that merged closely related sequences. Alignment of CDR3 sequences to IMGT reference sequences was used to assign V, D and J gene segments. For a sequence to be retained, at least a six-nucleotide match to both a V gene segment and a J gene segment was required. Rearrangements were called productive when the CDR3 lacked stop codons and stayed in frame with V and J; all others were non-productive. CDR3 was defined by IMGT convention, running from the second conserved V-encoded cysteine to the conserved J-encoded phenylalanine. The earlier analysis of more than 450 of the donors excluded sequences that lacked an unambiguous match to a single V gene segment. An earlier analysis of 587 of the donors classified V segments as functional when productive rearrangements were above 56.7% and as segregating when the standard deviation between donors was above 5%. To diagnose cytomegalovirus status from the catalog of TCR beta chain sequences, a statistical classification framework was built. V and J gene assignment, in a later analysis, came from comparing TCR nucleotide sequences with IMGT/GENE-DB human TR gene sequences. Using the TCRdist pipeline, a later analysis assigned CDR3 sequences along with most-parsimonious VDJ recombination scenarios. A later analysis defined each TCR beta chain by its CDR3 amino acid sequence plus V-gene family, and excluded reads lacking a unique V-gene family. A later analysis removed 550 to 650 highly shared, low-generation-probability nucleotide sequences to deal with suspected cross-contamination and a sequencing artifact. In a later analysis, a clonal expansion index for each public chain was calculated from normalized within-repertoire ranks of inferred template counts. In a later analysis, generation probabilities were computed with a VDJ recombination model fitted to out-of-frame rearrangements, and the resulting probabilities were checked against IGoR. A later analysis scored TCR-TCR, TCR-HLA and TCR-CMV co-occurrence with hypergeometric tests, applying a repertoire-size bias correction to TCR pairs. To estimate false discovery rates, a later analysis permuted the HLA or CMV assignments 20 times. In a later analysis, co-occurring TCRs were grouped with DBSCAN, and TCRdist sequence similarity was added when clustering was performed within HLA-allele-positive subsets. Repertoires with fewer than 30,000 or more than 120,000 public chains were left out of co-occurrence clustering, as were four to six repertoires with anomalous nucleotide sharing. Held by TCRdb, this immuneACCESS table contains in-frame sequences only and omits some clones. Under half of the omission traces to an unresolved V gene where checked; the cause of the rest is unknown. D and trimming were read from the DNA, whereas the V and J calls and clone size are those reported in that table. For this sample there are some 120,000 clones; about 68% appear just once. Of the sample, more than 3.5% falls within the top ten clones.

About this clone itself: It lacks a known antigen. Base qualities are missing; no much larger clone stands one base away.

In total, approximately 610 healthy bone marrow donors made up the cohort. At the time of sampling, every cohort member was nominally healthy, though immune exposures that went unrecorded were likely present. The donor tested CMV seropositive and was one of the 289 seropositive cohort members. A peripheral blood sample was collected from each donor, and TCR beta sequencing was performed on peripheral blood mononuclear cells. The Qiagen DNeasy Blood Extraction Kit was used to extract genomic DNA from the blood cell samples. Study-wide findings and limitations: At a false discovery rate of 0.05, a later analysis linked fewer than 20,000 TCR beta sequences to specific HLA alleles. A total of about 180 TCR beta chains were listed by the study as associated with cytomegalovirus. A further reported finding was that TCR beta sequences accurately predicted the HLA-A and HLA-B alleles for most subjects in the first cohort. V-gene and J-gene trimming of TCR beta chains was associated with a missense DCLRE1C variant in a later genetic analysis, and the association was replicated in an independent cohort. According to a later analysis, TCR association rates differed among HLA loci, with DRB1 alleles showing the most associated TCRs and HLA-C alleles showing the fewest. In a later analysis, several top co-occurrence clusters were reported to appear linked to parvovirus B19, influenza, CMV and Epstein-Barr virus. Roughly uniform sequencing depth across donors was assumed in presence/absence analyses, although this assumption may not hold. In a later analysis, HLA-associated TCR beta chains were found to be more clonally expanded and to have lower generation probabilities than equally common non-associated chains. Because HLA typing was missing for some donors at each locus, association tests included only the typed subset. A cluster of highly shared sequence variants was judged likely to represent a technical artifact of the sequencing pipeline. The only immune exposure information available for the cohort was CMV serostatus. Cytomegalovirus status was reported to be diagnosed by the classifier with high specificity and sensitivity in both the original and validation cohorts. Three of the identified cytomegalovirus-associated TCR beta chains were confirmed in vitro to be specific for cytomegalovirus antigens. When HLA alleles, especially DR and DQ, strongly co-occurred, TCR associations were difficult to assign to individual alleles. Most TCR sequences were observed very rarely across donors, whereas some public TCRs were present in many individuals. Because counts were too low, 15 or so rarely observed V segments, including chromosome 9 orphons, were excluded from the earlier analysis of about 500 of the donors. In this cohort, only TCR beta chains were sequenced, and detectable features were limited by the absence of alpha or paired-chain data. It was suggested by the authors that the approach could potentially be generalized to other disease states and immunological phenotypes. In an earlier analysis of several hundred of the donors, most TCR beta V segments were observed in productive rearrangements about 87% or about 30% of the time, broadly matching IMGT annotations. A later analysis found that most CMV-associated TCR beta chains appeared HLA-restricted, with HLA associations seemingly driven largely by CMV exposure. Linkage disequilibrium might explain the correlated functional status among segregating V segments, but an unknown experimental factor could not be ruled out. Compared with the approximately 700-donor mean, donors in an Asian-associated ancestry cluster had fewer N-insertions in productive TCRs, according to a later genetic analysis.

Sequenced input: PBMCs. This receptor was obtained from a man between 35 and 55 years old in good health and CMV-seropositive.

The bases are TGTGCCAGCAGCTCCAACAGGGCCGGGGAGCTGTTTTTT. This translates into CASSSNRAGELFF. The chain is encoded by TRBV7-2 joined to TRBJ2-2, with a tentative D gene TRBD1 over 6 matching bases. The cysteine opens and the phenylalanine closes a CDR3 of 13 amino acids. Left in the record is the CDR3 DNA by itself, 39 bases read in frame from the first base. CDR1 and CDR2 were assigned from the germline V gene as SGHTA and FQGNSA. V is clipped by 4 bases and J by 6 bases, and the sequence between their germline boundaries is 9 bases long.